These 29 T cell receptor beta chains share one sample of origin, sequenced in a study of CD8 T cells in Susac syndrome. Random hexamers were used to reverse transcribe the RNA input (about 0.45 to 1 ug). TCRdb reanalysed the immunoSEQ multiplex PCR reads using MiXCR and keeps one entry per CDR3 protein. Of approximately 160,000 distinct CDR3 sequences in the sample, roughly 95% were seen once. The specimen was CD4+ T cells from PBMCs. The origin of the receptors is a human donor with Susac syndrome.

The chain is built from TRBV9 and TRBJ2-3, with TRBD1 as a possible D gene (6 bases). CDR3 size: 16 residues. Germline CDR1 is SGDLS and CDR2 is YYNGEE. Between the trimmed V and J ends, which lost 0 bases and 0 bases, there was a span of 11 bases. CDR3 sequence (DNA): TGTGCCAGCAGCGTAGGCAGGGGCTCTAGCACAGATACGCAGTATTTT. Amino acids: CASSVGRGSSTDTQYF.

This chain links TRBV3-1 with TRBJ2-1; D gene unclear. The CDR3 is 12 residues long. The germline gives CDR1 LGHDT, CDR2 YNNKEL (reference sequence). The V and J ends lost 4 bases and 12 bases respectively, with 13 bases between them. CDR3 sequence (DNA): TGTGCCAGCAGCCTCAACTGGTATGGGCAGTTCTTC. Its translation is CASSLNWYGQFF.

For the CDR3, the DNA is TGTGCCAGCAGCAGACTAGCCGCTCAAGAGACCCAGTACTTC. It codes for CASSRLAAQETQYF. The J gene is TRBJ2-5, the V gene TRBV2, with TRBD2 matching over 7 bases. The CDR3 is 14 amino acids. J was trimmed by 2 bases and V by 6 bases; bases with no gene match: 6. In germline, CDR1 is SNHLY, CDR2 FYNNEI.

V gene TRBV20-1 combines with J gene TRBJ1-2; D is unclear. The germline V gene encodes CDR1 DFQATT and CDR2 SNEGSKA (reference sequence). The CDR3 is 12 amino acids. Trimming took off 6 bases at V and 4 bases at J, with 12 bases between the two ends. Here the CDR3 DNA reads TGCAGTGCCCTGGTGAGACTCTATGGCTACACCTTC. Amino acids: CSALVRLYGYTF.

The gene calls are TRBV7-2 and TRBJ2-7, with D perhaps TRBD1 (6 bases). V lost 1 base and J lost 4, with 11 bases in between. Per the germline V gene, CDR1 is SGHTA and CDR2 is FQGNSA. The CDR3 contains 14 residues. CDR3 DNA: TGTGCCAGCAGCTTAGGGGCCAGGGGTTACGAGCAGTACGTC. This encodes CASSLGARGYEQYV.

The chain links TRBV28 to TRBJ2-2, with a tentative D call TRBD2 (5 bases). From germline, CDR1 is MDHEN and CDR2 SYDVKM. The V end was cut by 7 bases, the J end by 5 bases, with 20 bases between. The CDR3 contains 16 residues. CDR3 sequence (DNA): TGTGCCAGCACCCAAGGGAGACGGGGTCGGACCGGGGAGCTGTTTTTT. It encodes CASTQGRRGRTGELFF.

This clonotype showed up just once. V usage is TRBV29-1 and J usage is TRBJ2-5; D tentatively reads TRBD1 or TRBD2 (5 bases each). CDR1 and CDR2 from the germline V gene are SQVTM and ANQGSEA. The length of the CDR3 is 13 residues. The V end lost 7 bases, the J end lost 5 bases, and 17 bases lay between the germline ends. The CDR3 protein is CSAGDLRGETQYF. In DNA, the CDR3 is TGCAGCGCTGGGGACCTACGCGGGGAGACCCAGTACTTC.

The chain joins TRBV30 to TRBJ2-7, with D uncertain. This CDR3 comprises 15 residues. The germline V gene has CDR1 GTSNPN and CDR2 SVGIG (reference sequence). The V end lost 2 bases, the J end lost 0 bases, and 14 bases lay between the germline ends. CDR3 coding DNA: TGTGCCTGGAGTATACGGCGGACGAGCTCCTACGAGCAGTACTTC. This gives the protein CAWSIRRTSSYEQYF.

The chain couples TRBV7-8 to TRBJ2-7; 7 bases agree with TRBD1. Germline loops: CDR1 SGHVS, CDR2 FQNEAQ. This CDR3 comprises 15 residues. The ends lost 1 base at V and 2 bases at J; junction bases unmatched: 5. CDR3 protein: CASSLGETGTYEQYF. The CDR3 nucleotides are TGTGCCAGCAGCTTAGGGGAGACAGGGACCTACGAGCAGTACTTC.

The chain combines TRBV7-2 with TRBJ2-3, with no clear D. V lost 1 base and J lost 1, with 12 bases in between. CDR1 is SGHTA, CDR2 FQGNSA, per germline. The CDR3 extends over 16 amino acids. In nucleotides, the CDR3 is TGTGCCAGCAGCTTAGAACCAGCGTTGGGCACAGATACGCAGTATTTT. Translated: CASSLEPALGTDTQYF.

The chain recombines TRBV2 with TRBJ1-5; D might be TRBD1 (6 bases). CDR1 is SNHLY and CDR2 is FYNNEI in the germline V gene. V gave up 4 bases and J gave up 1 base, with 11 bases separating them. This CDR3 comprises 15 residues. CDR3 DNA sequence: TGTGCCAGCAGTGGAGGGGGAGGGAGCAATCAGCCCCAGCATTTT. It codes for CASSGGGGSNQPQHF.

This chain uses TRBV18 with TRBJ1-5; D is unclear. V was shortened by 3 bases and J by 4 bases, with 4 bases between the two germline ends. This CDR3 has 12 amino acids. The germline gives CDR1 KGHSH, CDR2 LQKENI. Here the CDR3 reads CASSPANQPQHF. CDR3 nucleotides: TGTGCCAGCTCACCGGCGAATCAGCCCCAGCATTTT.

The chain links TRBV9 to TRBJ2-7; D is possibly TRBD1 or TRBD2 (5 bases each). Trimming cost V 3 bases and J 1 base, with 11 bases left between them. The CDR3 is 14 amino acids. Germline CDR1 reads SGDLS; CDR2 reads YYNGEE. As DNA, the CDR3 is TGTGCCAGCAGCGCGCTCGGGGCTTCCTACGAGCAGTACTTC. Translating it yields CASSALGASYEQYF.

The chain couples TRBV6-6 to TRBJ2-7; D gene uncertain. CDR3 length: 12 amino acids. From germline, CDR1 is MNHNY and CDR2 SVGAGI (reference sequence). The germline V and J ends were trimmed by 6 bases and 6 bases, with 12 bases remaining between them. The CDR3 region is CASRTSGGEQYF. In nucleotides, the CDR3 is TGTGCCAGCAGAACCTCGGGTGGCGAGCAGTACTTC.

For the CDR3, the DNA is TGTGCCAGCACCATCCCCAGCTTAGAGAATGAGCAGTTCTTC. Residues: CASTIPSLENEQFF. This chain joins TRBV2 and TRBJ2-1; D is unresolved. With 7 bases removed from V and 7 bases from J, the gap between germline ends came to 17 bases. CDR1 SNHLY and CDR2 FYNNEI come from the germline V gene. This CDR3 comprises 14 residues.

This chain uses TRBV20-1 with TRBJ1-5, with D possibly being TRBD1 (6 bases). This CDR3 is built from 15 residues. V was clipped by 4 bases and J by 4 bases, with 17 bases between them. Germline-derived CDR1 and CDR2 are DFQATT and SNEGSKA (reference sequence). DNA of the CDR3: TGCAGTGCTATGCCCTTACAGGGAGGAAATCAGCCCCAGCATTTT. It translates to CSAMPLQGGNQPQHF.

The V and J genes are TRBV2 and TRBJ2-1; 8 bases are shared with TRBD2. Germline CDR1 is SNHLY and CDR2 is FYNNEI. The CDR3 is made up of 11 amino acids. Here the CDR3 reads CASGGPNEQFF. DNA of the CDR3: TGTGCTTCGGGGGGGCCTAATGAGCAGTTCTTC.

The chain combines TRBV20-1 with TRBJ1-5, with D tentatively TRBD1 (5 bases). The CDR3 spans 15 residues. Germline assignment: CDR1 DFQATT and CDR2 SNEGSKA (reference sequence). V dropped 5 bases and J dropped 2 bases, with 16 bases sitting between them. The CDR3 sequence is CSASRGRNGNQPQHF. The CDR3, as DNA: TGCAGTGCTTCTCGGGGACGTAACGGCAATCAGCCCCAGCATTTT.

The chain carries TRBV5-1 and TRBJ2-2, with D unclear. Germline V gives CDR1 SGHRS, CDR2 YFSETQ. The CDR3 loop spans 12 amino acids. The germline V and J ends were trimmed by 7 bases and 3 bases, with 7 bases remaining between them. The CDR3 sequence: CASQWDTGELFF. The CDR3 nucleotides read TGCGCCAGCCAGTGGGACACCGGGGAGCTGTTTTTT.

This chain uses TRBV7-2 with TRBJ2-5; D could derive from TRBD1 or TRBD2 (5 bases each). Germline values: CDR1 SGHTA, CDR2 FQGNSA. The CDR3 spans 15 residues. V lost 5 bases to trimming and J lost 4 bases, with 17 bases between them. CDR3 nucleotide sequence: TGTGCCAGCAGCCGTACCGGGGCCCTAGGAGAGACCCAGTACTTC. It yields the protein CASSRTGALGETQYF.

The J gene is TRBJ2-5, the V gene TRBV5-1; no clear D gene. Germline CDR1 is SGHRS and CDR2 is YFSETQ. The CDR3 contains 15 residues. V lost 6 bases, J lost 3 bases, and 18 bases lay in between. The CDR3: CASTSSGVLEETQYF. The CDR3 DNA is TGCGCCAGCACGTCGAGTGGGGTTTTGGAAGAGACCCAGTACTTC. Drawing the rest from reference TRBV5-1 and TRBJ2-5, the complete variable domain is KAGVTQTPRYLIKTRGQQVTLSCSPISGHRSVSWYQQTPGQGLQFLFEYFSETQRNKGNFPGRFSGRQFSNSRSEMNVSTLELGDSALYLCASTSSGVLEETQYFGPGTRLLVL.

The chain recombines TRBV30 with TRBJ2-2; 10 bases align to TRBD2. Germline V lookup: CDR1 GTSNPN, CDR2 SVGIG (reference sequence). The CDR3 contains 14 residues. The CDR3 DNA is TGTGCTTTGAGGACTAGCGGATACACCGGGGAGCTGTTTTTT. As protein: CALRTSGYTGELFF.

J is TRBJ1-5 and V is TRBV9; D is possibly TRBD1 (6 bases). Trimming took 2 bases from V and 9 from J, leaving 9 bases between them. The CDR3 length is 12 residues. Germline loops: CDR1 SGDLS, CDR2 YYNGEE. This CDR3 is CASSVEGGPQHF. CDR3 coding DNA: TGTGCCAGCAGCGTCGAGGGGGGGCCCCAGCATTTT.

The chain combines TRBV24-1 with TRBJ2-1, with TRBD2 matching 9 bases. After removal of 3 bases from V and 6 bases from J, the junction contained 11 bases not matched to a gene. Germline values: CDR1 KGHDR, CDR2 SFDVKD. CDR3 size: 17 residues. The DNA for the CDR3 is TGTGCCACCAGTGATCCCAAGACTAGCGGTGGGACCAATGAGCAGTTCTTC. It is translated as CATSDPKTSGGTNEQFF.

The chain recombines TRBV28 with TRBJ1-2; 9 positions match TRBD1. CDR1 is MDHEN and CDR2 is SYDVKM in the germline V gene. The CDR3 runs to 15 residues. With V trimmed by 7 bases and J by 2 bases, 8 bases remained unmatched. The CDR3 sequence: CASTRGTGNNYGYTF. CDR3 in DNA: TGTGCCAGCACCCGCGGGACAGGGAACAACTATGGCTACACCTTC.

The chain uses TRBV24-1 and TRBJ2-1, with 8 bases lining up with TRBD2. This CDR3 contains 14 residues. Germline-derived CDR1 and CDR2 are KGHDR and SFDVKD. Trimming took 9 bases from V and 6 from J; bases not matched to a gene: 9. The CDR3 DNA reads TGTGCCACCCGAGGTCCCAGCGGGAGCAATGAGCAGTTCTTC. This translates into CATRGPSGSNEQFF.

This chain joins TRBV20-1 and TRBJ2-3; no clear D. The V gene's germline CDR1 is DFQATT and CDR2 SNEGSKA (reference sequence). Trimming left V 5 bases short and J 1 base short, with 10 bases between. The CDR3 consists of 13 residues. The CDR3 nucleotides read TGCAGTGCTCCACCGTCCGGCACAGATACGCAGTATTTT. Encoded protein: CSAPPSGTDTQYF.

The rearrangement links TRBV20-1 to TRBJ1-1; D gene ambiguous. This CDR3 is built from 13 residues. Germline CDR1 and CDR2: DFQATT and SNEGSKA (reference sequence). The V and J ends lost 4 bases and 3 bases respectively, with 12 bases between them. CDR3 sequence: CSAIPPLDTEAFF. The CDR3 region has the DNA TGCAGTGCTATCCCCCCCCTGGACACTGAAGCTTTCTTT.

The chain links TRBV6-2 or TRBV6-3 to TRBJ2-5; 7 bases align to TRBD2. V gave up 5 bases and J gave up 10 bases; unmatched junction bases: 4. Germline CDR1 MNHEY, CDR2 SVGEGT. The CDR3 length is 11 residues. Written as DNA, the CDR3 is TGTGCCAGCAGTCCCCGGGAGGACCAGTACTTC. This gives the protein CASSPREDQYF.